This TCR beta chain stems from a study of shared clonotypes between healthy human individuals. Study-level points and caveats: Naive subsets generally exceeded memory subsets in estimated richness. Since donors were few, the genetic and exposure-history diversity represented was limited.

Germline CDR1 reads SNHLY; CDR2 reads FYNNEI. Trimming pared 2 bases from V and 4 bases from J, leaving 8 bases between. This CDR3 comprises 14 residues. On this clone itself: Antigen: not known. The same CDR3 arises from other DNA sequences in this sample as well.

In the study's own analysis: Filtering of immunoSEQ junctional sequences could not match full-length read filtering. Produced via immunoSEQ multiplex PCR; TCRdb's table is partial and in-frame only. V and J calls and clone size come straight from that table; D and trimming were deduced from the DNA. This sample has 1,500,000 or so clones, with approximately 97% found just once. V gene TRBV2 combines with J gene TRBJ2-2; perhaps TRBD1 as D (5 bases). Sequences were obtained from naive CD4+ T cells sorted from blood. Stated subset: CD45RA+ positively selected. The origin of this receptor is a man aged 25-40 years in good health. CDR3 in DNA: TGTGCCAGCAGTGAACAGGGCGGCACCGGGGAGCTGTTTTTT. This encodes CASSEQGGTGELFF. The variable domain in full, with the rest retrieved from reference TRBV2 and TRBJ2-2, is EPEVTQTPSHQVTQMGQEVILRCVPISNHLYFYWYRQILGQKVEFLVSFYNNEISEKSEIFDDQFSVERPDGSNFTLKIRSTKLEDSAMYFCASSEQGGTGELFFGEGSRLTVL.